This T cell receptor beta chain came from a study of radiotherapy plus CTLA-4 blockade in lung cancer. Study overall: Roughly a sixth of enrolled patients responded objectively, and around 30% had disease control.

This clone was detected only a few times. The protocol was immunoSEQ multiplex PCR, while the TCRdb copy is restricted to in-frame clones and leaves out a portion. The data contain tens of thousands of clones, 78% of them singletons. The V end lost 2 bases, the J end lost 3 bases, and 11 bases lay between the germline ends. Per the germline V gene, CDR1 is LGHNA and CDR2 is YSLEER. The CDR3 contains 15 residues. The source is a human donor with non-small cell lung cancer who had a complete response to radiotherapy plus ipilimumab. Sample: peripheral blood, taken from a patient treated with radiotherapy plus ipilimumab. This chain uses TRBV4-3 with TRBJ1-3, with a tentative D call TRBD1 (5 bases). CDR3 sequence reads: CASSQISGYGNTIYF. CDR3 DNA: TGCGCCAGCAGCCAAATTTCAGGGTATGGAAACACCATATATTTT.